In this sample, the clone carrying this T cell receptor beta chain turned up a few times. The data originate from a study of patients and donors after allogeneic stem cell transplantation. Germline loops: CDR1 WSHSY, CDR2 SAAADI. V dropped 3 bases and J dropped 2; count of bases not matched to a gene: 6. This CDR3 region has 16 residues. TCRdb recomputed calls from the RT-PCR reads with MiXCR, one row per CDR3 protein. The data show 920,000 or so distinct CDR3 sequences, around 17% seen once. Specimen: blood, either unsorted or a sorted T cell fraction (not recorded which). This clonotype was obtained from a human donor who was either an allogeneic HSCT recipient or a stem cell or donor lymphocyte infusion donor (not recorded which). It is not recorded whose cells these are; they may come from a transplant donor. The V gene is TRBV10-2, the J gene TRBJ1-5; 8 bases line up with TRBD1. CDR3 sequence (DNA): TGCGCCAGCAGTGACGCCCAGGGGGCTGGCAATCAGCCCCAGCATTTT. Protein product: CASSDAQGAGNQPQHF.